This T cell receptor (beta chain) was obtained from a study of blood T cell repertoires in COVID-19. Across the whole study: PBMCs, B-cell-depleted T cells, or T cells were the source of the cDNA or gDNA that made up the material.

The CDR3 runs to 17 residues. Germline-derived CDR1 and CDR2 are MRHNA and SNTAGT. With 0 bases clipped from V and 2 bases from J, the junction kept 7 bases outside the gene matches. The data were produced by immunoSEQ multiplex PCR, yet TCRdb's version contains in-frame clones alone and is incomplete. The sample records 150,000 to 200,000 clones, roughly 84% being singletons. The J gene is TRBJ2-3, the V gene TRBV6-4; TRBD2 aligns across 8 bases. This sequence originates from a woman aged 40-49 years with COVID-19, enrolled during active disease. Sample: peripheral blood. The CDR3 bases are TGTGCCAGCAGTGACTCTGGACTAGCTCTAGACACAGATACGCAGTATTTT. Translating it yields CASSDSGLALDTDTQYF.